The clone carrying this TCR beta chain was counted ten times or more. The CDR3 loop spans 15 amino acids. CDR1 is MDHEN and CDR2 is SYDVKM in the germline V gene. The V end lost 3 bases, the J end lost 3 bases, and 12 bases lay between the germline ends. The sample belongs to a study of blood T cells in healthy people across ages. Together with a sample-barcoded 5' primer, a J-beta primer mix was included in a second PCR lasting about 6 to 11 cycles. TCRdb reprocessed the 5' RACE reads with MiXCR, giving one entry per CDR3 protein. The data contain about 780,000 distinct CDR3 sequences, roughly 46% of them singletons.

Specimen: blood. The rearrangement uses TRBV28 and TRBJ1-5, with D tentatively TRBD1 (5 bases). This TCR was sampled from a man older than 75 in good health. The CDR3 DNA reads TGTGCCAGCAGTTTTAGGACAACAAACAATCAGCCCCAGCATTTT. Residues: CASSFRTTNNQPQHF.